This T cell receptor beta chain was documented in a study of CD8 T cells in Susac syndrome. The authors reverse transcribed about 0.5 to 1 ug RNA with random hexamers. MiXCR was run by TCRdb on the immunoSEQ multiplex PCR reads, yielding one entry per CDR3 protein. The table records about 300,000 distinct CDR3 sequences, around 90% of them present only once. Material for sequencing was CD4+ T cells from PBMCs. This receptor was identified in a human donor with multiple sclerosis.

The CDR3 nucleotides are TGCGCCAGCAGCCCGAGCGGGATCCCCCTAGATGAGCAGTTCTTC. Translated, it gives CASSPSGIPLDEQFF. This sequence joins TRBV4-1 and TRBJ2-1; 7 nucleotides agree with TRBD2. CDR3 size: 15 residues. The V and J ends lost 4 bases and 8 bases, in that order; junction bases with no gene match: 11. CDR1 MGHRA and CDR2 YSYEKL come from the germline V gene.